A selection of T cell receptor beta chains follows, all from one sample in a study of CD8 T cells in ankylosing spondylitis. TCRdb independently ran MiXCR on the 5' RACE reads; one entry per CDR3 protein. This repertoire shows 9,500 to 10,000 distinct CDR3 sequences, 5% to 7.5% found once; its top ten account for approximately 40%. Sequences were obtained from blood, either unsorted or a sorted T cell fraction (not recorded which). The receptor set was obtained from a female donor with ankylosing spondylitis or in good health (not recorded which). CDR3s include the opening cysteine and the closing phenylalanine or tryptophan. A D gene is named only where the DNA matches it firmly. Rows may omit the clone size; those that give it use once, few, many or a size class.

>-|TRBV9|TRBJ2-7|-
CASSQTGTVDYEQYF
TGTGCCAGCAGCCAGACCGGGACGGTAGACTACGAGCAGTACTTC
>few|TRBV9|TRBJ1-3|-
CASSVRGSSGNTIYF
TGTGCCAGCAGCGTACGGGGCAGCTCTGGAAACACCATATATTTT
>many|TRBV9|TRBJ2-1|TRBD2
CASSVSGADYNEQFF
TGTGCCAGCAGCGTTAGCGGGGCCGACTACAATGAGCAGTTCTTC
>many|TRBV9|TRBJ2-5|TRBD1
CASSVGDREETQYF
TGTGCCAGCAGCGTTGGGGACAGAGAAGAGACCCAGTACTTC
>many|TRBV9|TRBJ2-3|-
CASSVDGEADTQYF
TGTGCCAGCAGCGTAGACGGGGAAGCAGATACGCAGTATTTT
>few|TRBV9|TRBJ1-5|-
CASSAGGEASNQPQHF
TGTGCCAGCAGCGCGGGAGGGGAGGCGAGCAATCAGCCCCAGCATTTT
>many|TRBV9|TRBJ2-2|-
CASSAFEAANTGELFF
TGTGCCAGCAGCGCCTTTGAAGCGGCTAATACCGGGGAGCTGTTTTTT
>many|TRBV9|TRBJ2-3|-
CASNRKAGLNTDTQYF
TGTGCCAGCAATAGAAAGGCGGGGTTGAACACAGATACGCAGTATTTT
>medium-sized|TRBV9|TRBJ1-4|-
CASSPEGGEKLFF
TGTGCCAGCAGCCCCGAGGGAGGTGAAAAACTGTTTTTT
>many|TRBV9|TRBJ2-3|-
CASSVVAGATDTQYF
TGTGCCAGCAGCGTAGTGGCGGGGGCGACAGATACGCAGTATTTT
>many|TRBV9|TRBJ2-2|TRBD1
CASSVVATGGNTGELFF
TGTGCCAGCAGCGTAGTTGCAACAGGGGGCAACACCGGGGAGCTGTTTTTT
>many|TRBV9|TRBJ2-1|-
CASSGGRVYNEQFF
TGTGCCAGCAGTGGGGGCAGGGTCTACAATGAGCAGTTCTTC
>many|TRBV9|TRBJ1-3|-
CASSPREYSGNTIYF
TGTGCCAGCTCACCACGTGAATACTCTGGAAACACCATATATTTT
>many|TRBV9|TRBJ2-1|TRBD1
CASSEETGGYEQFF
TGTGCCAGCAGCGAGGAGACAGGGGGCTATGAGCAGTTCTTC
>medium-sized|TRBV9|TRBJ2-5|TRBD1
CASSGTGGLETQYF
TGTGCCAGCAGCGGGACAGGGGGCCTGGAGACCCAGTACTTC
>many|TRBV9|TRBJ2-7|-
CASSVGGAVPQKEQYF
TGTGCCAGCAGCGTAGGGGGGGCAGTACCCCAAAAAGAGCAGTACTTC
>many|TRBV9|TRBJ2-3|TRBD1
CASSPRDRQTDTQYF
TGTGCCAGCAGCCCCAGGGACAGGCAAACAGATACGCAGTATTTT
>-|TRBV9|TRBJ2-3|-
CASSTPSGADTQYF
TGTGCCAGCAGCACCCCCTCAGGTGCAGATACGCAGTATTTT
>many|TRBV9|TRBJ2-7|-
CASSVDEWGVAYEQYF
TGTGCCAGCAGCGTAGACGAGTGGGGGGTCGCCTACGAGCAGTACTTC
>many|TRBV9|TRBJ2-1|-
CASSPTGTRNNEQFF
TGTGCCAGCAGCCCCACCGGGACGAGAAACAATGAGCAGTTCTTC